Presented here are 20 T cell receptor beta chains from one specimen sequenced in a study of radiotherapy plus CTLA-4 blockade in lung cancer. The repertoire was sequenced with immunoSEQ multiplex PCR; TCRdb's copy has only in-frame clones and lacks some. The sample has about 85,000 clones, approximately 83% seen once. The sequencing used peripheral blood, collected from a patient treated with radiotherapy plus ipilimumab. Every receptor here comes from a human donor with non-small cell lung cancer who had a partial response to radiotherapy plus ipilimumab.

This chain connects TRBV14 to TRBJ2-5, with TRBD1 as a possible D gene (5 bases). The ends were cut back, 0 bases at V and 2 bases at J, with 10 bases in the middle. The germline CDR1 and CDR2 sequences are SGHDN and FVKESK. The CDR3 covers 15 residues. CDR3 residues: CASSQDLHRQETQYF. The CDR3 region has the DNA TGTGCCAGCAGCCAAGATCTGCACAGGCAAGAGACCCAGTACTTC. Looking up the rest from reference TRBV14 and TRBJ2-5 gives the full variable domain: EAGVTQFPSHSVIEKGQTVTLRCDPISGHDNLYWYRRVMGKEIKFLLHFVKESKQDESGMPNNRFLAERTGGTYSTLKVQPAELEDSGVYFCASSQDLHRQETQYFGPGTRLLVL.

The CDR3 nucleotides read TGTGCCAGCAGCCCCCGGGGAGGGGGAAGCACAGATACGCAGTATTTT. This sequence encodes CASSPRGGGSTDTQYF. This chain connects TRBV7-9 to TRBJ2-3, with D possibly matching TRBD2 (7 bases). Looked up from germline, CDR1 is SEHNR and CDR2 is FQNEAQ (reference sequence). The length of the CDR3 is 16 residues. V lost 5 bases and J 0 bases, leaving 15 bases between the germline ends.

The rearrangement links TRBV18 to TRBJ2-7; 8 positions match TRBD1. The CDR3 is 12 residues long. V shed 4 bases and J 6 bases; nucleotides not matched to a gene: 2. Germline V gives CDR1 KGHSH, CDR2 LQKENI. The CDR3 DNA sequence: TGTGCCAGCTCACTGACAGGGGCCGAGCAGTACGTC. Protein product: CASSLTGAEQYV.

This clone was seen just once. The chain is built from TRBV5-1 and TRBJ2-6; no reliable D call. The CDR3 runs to 17 residues. Germline CDR1 SGHRS, CDR2 YFSETQ. V was clipped by 0 bases and J by 3 bases, with 13 bases between them. The CDR3 DNA sequence: TGCGCCAGCAGCTTGGTCGTAGGTGCAGGTGGGGCCAACGTCCTGACTTTC. The encoded protein is CASSLVVGAGGANVLTF.

The V call is TRBV5-5, the J call TRBJ1-2, with D unclear. This CDR3 region has 15 residues. V lost 0 bases and J 0 bases, leaving 9 bases between the germline ends. Germline V gene data show CDR1 as SGHKS and CDR2 as YYEKEE (reference sequence). The CDR3 nucleotides read TGTGCCAGCAGCTTGGGAGGAGGCTCTAACTATGGCTACACCTTC. Its protein is CASSLGGGSNYGYTF.

The sample holds a few counts of this clone. This sequence joins TRBV15 and TRBJ2-1; 11 nucleotides agree with TRBD2. V was pared by 4 bases and J by 0 bases, with 2 bases of the junction left unmatched. Per germline, CDR1 LNHNV and CDR2 YYDKDF (reference sequence). The CDR3 is made up of 16 amino acids. The CDR3 reads CATSKGLAASYNEQFF. As DNA, the CDR3 is TGTGCCACCAGCAAGGGACTAGCGGCCTCCTACAATGAGCAGTTCTTC. The entire variable domain, with the rest obtained from reference TRBV15 and TRBJ2-1, is as follows: DAMVIQNPRYQVTQFGKPVTLSCSQTLNHNVMYWYQQKSSQAPKLLFHYYDKDFNNEADTPDNFQSRRPNTSFCFLDIRSPGLGDTAMYLCATSKGLAASYNEQFFGPGTRLTVL.

The chain links TRBV7-8 to TRBJ1-1; 9 nucleotides line up with TRBD1. The germline V gene encodes CDR1 SGHVS and CDR2 FQNEAQ. Losses at the gene ends were 1 base for V and 12 bases for J; bases not matched to a gene: 6. This CDR3 is built from 13 residues. Written as DNA, the CDR3 is TGTGCCAGCAGCTTAGGGGACAGGGAGAGAACTTTCTTT. Residues: CASSLGDRERTFF.

This clone was found a few times. V gene TRBV10-2 combines with J gene TRBJ2-1, with unresolved D. Germline V CDR1 and CDR2: WSHSY, SAAADI. The V and J ends lost 4 bases and 5 bases respectively, with 6 bases between them. The CDR3 length is 12 residues. The DNA for the CDR3 is TGCGCCAGCAGTGTGGGCCACAATGAGCAGTTCTTC. Translation gives CASSVGHNEQFF.

The chain links TRBV6-1 to TRBJ2-1, with TRBD2 identical over 10 bases. Losses at the gene ends were 7 bases for V and 8 bases for J; bases not matched to a gene: 11. Germline CDR1 MNHNS, CDR2 SASEGT. The CDR3 is made up of 15 amino acids. The CDR3 loop reads CASTSGAGGLYEQFF. The CDR3 region has the DNA TGTGCCAGCACCTCCGGAGCGGGAGGGCTTTATGAGCAGTTCTTC.

The rearrangement links TRBV6-4 to TRBJ2-1; weak D call: TRBD2 (6 bases). The CDR3 runs to 14 residues. Between the trimmed V and J ends, which lost 6 bases and 5 bases, there was a span of 14 bases. The germline gives CDR1 MRHNA, CDR2 SNTAGT. The CDR3, as DNA: TGTGCCAGCAGCCCCGGGGGAGCGGACAATGAGCAGTTCTTC. Encoded protein: CASSPGGADNEQFF.

The rearrangement links TRBV28 to TRBJ2-7; 11 positions agree with TRBD2. With V trimmed by 7 bases and J by 5 bases, 13 bases remained unmatched. Germline assignment: CDR1 MDHEN and CDR2 SYDVKM. The CDR3 sequence is 16 residues long. This CDR3 is CASNPAQLAGDHEQYF. The DNA for the CDR3 is TGTGCCAGCAACCCTGCCCAACTAGCGGGAGACCACGAGCAGTACTTC.

This clone has only one observation. The chain uses TRBV27 and TRBJ1-2; D is perhaps TRBD1 (5 bases). The CDR3 covers 14 residues. Germline-derived CDR1 and CDR2 are MNHEY and SMNVEV (reference sequence). Between the trimmed V and J ends, which lost 3 bases and 4 bases, there was a span of 12 bases. In nucleotides, the CDR3 is TGTGCCAGCAGTTTTTCCCGGGACTCCTATGGCTACACCTTC. Residues: CASSFSRDSYGYTF.

This clone has a handful of counts. This chain uses TRBV10-3 with TRBJ1-1, with 7 bases matching TRBD1. With 6 bases clipped from V and 5 bases from J, the junction kept 9 bases outside the gene matches. From germline, CDR1 is ENHRY and CDR2 SYGVKD. The CDR3 covers 14 residues. The CDR3 coding sequence is TGTGCCATCAGACGACAGGGAATGGGGACTGAAGCTTTCTTT. Amino acid sequence: CAIRRQGMGTEAFF.

This sequence joins TRBV5-5 and TRBJ1-1, with 9 positions matching TRBD1. Per germline, CDR1 SGHKS and CDR2 YYEKEE (reference sequence). With 1 base clipped from V and 9 bases from J, the junction kept 4 bases outside the gene matches. CDR3 size: 13 residues. The CDR3 here is CASSLRDREKAFF. DNA of the CDR3: TGTGCCAGCAGCTTGCGGGACAGGGAGAAAGCTTTCTTT.

The chain couples TRBV4-2 to TRBJ2-1; TRBD2 matches 8 bases. The length of the CDR3 is 16 residues. Germline V gene sequence: CDR1 LGHNA, CDR2 YNFKEQ. The trim removed 2 bases at V and 6 bases at J, leaving 9 bases unmatched. CDR3 nucleotides: TGTGCCAGCAGCCAACTAGCGGGTCCGGGGGGCAATGAGCAGTTCTTC. It yields the protein CASSQLAGPGGNEQFF.

This clone came up a few times. The chain employs TRBV5-1 and TRBJ2-1, with 7 bases aligning to TRBD1. The CDR3 is 14 residues long. The junction had 4 bases not matched to a gene; V was cut back by 4 bases and J by 3 bases. CDR1 is SGHRS and CDR2 is YFSETQ in the germline V gene. The DNA of the CDR3 is TGCGCCAGCAGCACTGGGGACAGCTACAATGAGCAGTTCTTC. This encodes CASSTGDSYNEQFF.

The chain has TRBV6-1 and TRBJ1-1, with TRBD1 as a possible D gene (5 bases). Germline V gives CDR1 MNHNS, CDR2 SASEGT. The CDR3 totals 13 residues. Trimming pared 5 bases from V and 0 bases from J, leaving 7 bases between. CDR3 sequence (DNA): TGTGCCAGCAGTCCGACAGTGAACACTGAAGCTTTCTTT. This translates into CASSPTVNTEAFF.

This rearrangement joins TRBV19 to TRBJ1-1; D is possibly TRBD1 (5 bases). Germline CDR1 LNHDA, CDR2 SQIVND (reference sequence). The V end lost 6 bases, the J end lost 6 bases, and 11 bases lay between the germline ends. The CDR3 runs to 12 residues. The CDR3 protein is CASSRQPPEAFF. CDR3 sequence (DNA): TGTGCCAGTAGCAGACAGCCCCCTGAAGCTTTCTTT.

The chain recombines TRBV9 with TRBJ1-4; TRBD1 matches at 7 bases. There are 15 residues in the CDR3. Losses at the gene ends were 0 bases for V and 6 bases for J; bases not matched to a gene: 5. The germline V gene encodes CDR1 SGDLS and CDR2 YYNGEE. The CDR3, as DNA: TGTGCCAGCAGCGTAGGAGGGGGCCAGGATGAAAAACTGTTTTTT. Translating it yields CASSVGGGQDEKLFF.

The chain couples TRBV6-5 to TRBJ1-3; tentative D call: TRBD1 (6 bases). Germline lookup yields CDR1 MNHEY and CDR2 SVGAGI. The CDR3 is 15 amino acids. V was clipped by 5 bases and J by 2 bases, with 13 bases between them. CDR3 in amino acids: CASSLRGGPGNTIYF. CDR3 coding DNA: TGTGCCAGCAGTCTGAGGGGGGGGCCTGGAAACACCATATATTTT.